This TCR beta chain came from a study of spatial heterogeneity in lung cancer (dated by TCRdb to about 2019). About the full investigation: Beta-chain transcripts were consistently detected in greater numbers than alpha-chain transcripts, which likely reflects a higher abundance of beta-chain transcripts. In the raw uncorrected reads, each unique combination of TCR and UMI appeared more than ten times on average. The study quantitatively compared TCR alpha and beta repertoires across multiple tumor regions, matched nontumor lung and blood in non-small cell lung cancer. The study linked features of the TCR repertoire to counts of nonsynonymous mutations, which were determined by whole-exome sequencing of tumor tissue. Both alpha and beta chains were TCR-sequenced in 220 or so tumor regions, under 85 matched nontumor lung samples and over 55 PBMC samples obtained at surgery. General conclusions and limits of the study: Ubiquitous expanded tumor TCRs were found in blood more often at tumor resection than at routine follow-up. Confirming at a functional level the hypothesis that regional TCRs recognize regional mutations was considered to require additional single-cell paired TCR alpha and beta sequencing.

The library was built by means of 5' RACE. The sequencing machine was a NextSeq 500. The TCR library protocol attached a unique molecular identifier to each TCR cDNA molecule to allow correction of PCR and sequencing errors. The source study handled its data this way. TCR identification, UMI-based error correction and CDR3 extraction were performed with Decombinator tools. Expanded TCRs were defined as those above a frequency of 2 per 1,000, corresponding to the top 1% of the tumor frequency distribution. Rényi diversity was computed with the R vegan package after subsampling each repertoire 100 times to 5,000 TCRs. To build CDR3 similarity networks, amino acid triplet string-kernel similarity was used, and CDR3s were connected when their pairwise similarity was above 0.82. Starting from the raw public reads, TCRdb applied fastp trimming at Q25, assembled clones with MiXCR and retained in-frame beta chains. When rows share a CDR3 protein, they turn into one entry using the most common DNA and genes. None of the V and J calls come from the authors' own analysis; TCRdb made them. The sample table contains under 30,000 distinct CDR3 sequences; only one count was recorded for about 3.5% of them. Jointly, the top ten make up more than 25% of the sample.

CDR1 and CDR2, per the germline V gene, are SNHLY and FYNNEI. The CDR3 runs 13 amino acids, cysteine and phenylalanine included. Kept here is only the CDR3 DNA, which spans 39 bases and is read in frame from base 1. V gives up 7 bases and J gives up 0 bases, and the segment between their germline ends measures 10 bases. The sample's time point label, in plain terms: sample taken at primary tumor resection. Samples were obtained from fewer than 80 patients with early-stage, untreated non-small cell lung cancer from the lung TRACERx cohort. For TCR sequencing, whole RNA was extracted from tumor and nontumor lung tissue, or from cryopreserved PBMC samples, and no cell sorting was done. Patients were selected for TCR sequencing only if sufficient RNA was available from at least two tumor regions. In this sample, this clonotype turned up many times. This receptor's antigen is unknown. No qualities accompany the bases; no much larger clone lies one base away.

This sequence uses TRBV2 and TRBJ2-7, with the D gene not clear enough to name. The source of this sequence is a female donor with early-stage non-small cell lung cancer. Sequencing used PBMCs, obtained at surgery. The CDR3 reads CASMTALSYEQYF. The DNA sequence is as follows: TGTGCCAGCATGACGGCGCTCTCCTACGAGCAGTACTTC.